This T cell receptor (beta chain) originates from a study of chemoradiotherapy in HPV16-positive cancers. Assay: immunoSEQ multiplex PCR; the TCRdb copy retains only in-frame clones and omits some. The table includes tens of thousands of clones, roughly 92% detected once. Study-level points and caveats: Candidate HPV-specific clones and E7-related TCR motifs grew in tumor during treatment. Better recurrence-free survival went with HPV-responsive T-cell expansion in HPV16-positive patients.

Repeated repertoire sampling spanned the course of chemoradiotherapy. As concerns this clone: Antigen specificity is unknown.

V was trimmed by 4 bases and J by 2 bases, leaving 17 bases between them. Looked up from germline, CDR1 is SGHDN and CDR2 is FVKESK. The CDR3 runs 17 residues. The origin of this receptor is a human donor with HPV-associated anogenital cancer. The rearrangement joins TRBV14 to TRBJ2-2; the D call may be TRBD1 or TRBD2 (6 bases each). The starting material was blood, obtained from a patient who underwent chemoradiotherapy. This CDR3 reads CASSLLGGRPNTGELFF. In DNA, the CDR3 is TGTGCCAGCAGCCTCTTAGGGGGGAGACCTAACACCGGGGAGCTGTTTTTT.